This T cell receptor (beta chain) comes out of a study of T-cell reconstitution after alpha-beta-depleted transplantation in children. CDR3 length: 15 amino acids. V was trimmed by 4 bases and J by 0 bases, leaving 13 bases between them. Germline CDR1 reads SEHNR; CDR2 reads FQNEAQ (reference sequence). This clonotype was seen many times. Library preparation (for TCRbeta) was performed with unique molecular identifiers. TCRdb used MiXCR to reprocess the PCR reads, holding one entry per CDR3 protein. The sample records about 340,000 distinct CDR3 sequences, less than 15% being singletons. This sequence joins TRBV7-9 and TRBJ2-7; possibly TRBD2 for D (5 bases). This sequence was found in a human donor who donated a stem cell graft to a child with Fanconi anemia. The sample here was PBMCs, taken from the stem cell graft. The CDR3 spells CASSYPGSSSYEQYF. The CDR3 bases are TGTGCCAGCAGCTATCCGGGATCCAGCTCCTACGAGCAGTACTTC.